The rows below give T cell receptor beta chains drawn from one sample of a study of shared clonotypes between healthy human individuals. The data were produced by immunoSEQ multiplex PCR, yet TCRdb's version contains in-frame clones alone and is incomplete. This repertoire shows hundreds of thousands of clones, about 95% found once; its top ten account for around 0.11%. Specimen: naive CD8+ T cells sorted from blood. The receptor set was obtained from a woman in her 30s in good health. The CDR3 runs from the conserved cysteine through the conserved F or W. D genes are given only for firm matches. Rows give clone size only sometimes, using once, few, many, or a class for an expanded clone.

>TRBJ2-7|TRBD2|TRBV5-1|.
CASSWGTSGSYEQYF
TGCGCCAGCAGCTGGGGGACTAGCGGGAGCTACGAGCAGTACTTC
>TRBJ2-1|TRBD2|TRBV7-8|.
CASSQALAGVPYNEQFF
TGTGCCAGCAGCCAGGCCCTAGCGGGAGTCCCTTACAATGAGCAGTTCTTC
>TRBJ2-7|.|TRBV21-1|.
CASSKEGGERASEQYF
TGTGCCAGCAGCAAAGAGGGGGGCGAGCGGGCCTCCGAGCAGTACTTC
>TRBJ2-7|.|TRBV21-1|once
CASSKACSGSYEQYF
TGTGCCAGCAGCAAAGCCTGTTCTGGCTCCTACGAGCAGTACTTC
>TRBJ1-2|TRBD1|TRBV5-1|.
CASSLSGTGSYGYTF
TGCGCCAGCAGCTTGTCCGGGACAGGATCTTATGGCTACACCTTC
>TRBJ2-7|.|TRBV2|.
CASSEANYEQYF
TGTGCCAGCAGTGAAGCCAATTACGAGCAGTACTTC
>TRBJ2-7|.|TRBV2|.
CASSEATGNGYEQYF
TGTGCCAGCAGTGAAGCGACCGGGAATGGCTACGAGCAGTACTTC
>TRBJ2-2|.|TRBV7-6|.
CASSPTGEGNTGELFF
TGTGCCAGCAGCCCGACAGGGGAGGGCAACACCGGGGAGCTGTTTTTT
>TRBJ2-7|TRBD1|TRBV29-1|.
CSVLAGTVYEQYF
TGCAGCGTTTTAGCCGGGACAGTCTACGAGCAGTACTTC
>TRBJ2-3|TRBD2|TRBV7-6|.
CASSLFSGSTDTQYF
TGTGCCAGCAGCTTATTTAGCGGGAGCACAGATACGCAGTATTTT
>TRBJ2-3|TRBD2|TRBV6-7|.
CASSDFRLAGSTDTQYF
TGTGCCAGCAGCGATTTTAGACTAGCGGGTAGCACAGATACGCAGTATTTT
>TRBJ2-1|TRBD2|TRBV5-1|.
CASSTGLAGGWSSYNEQFF
TGCGCCAGCAGCACCGGACTAGCGGGAGGTTGGAGCTCCTACAATGAGCAGTTCTTC
>TRBJ2-1|.|TRBV4-1|.
CASSRASEHNEQFF
TGCGCCAGCAGCCGGGCTAGCGAGCACAATGAGCAGTTCTTC
>TRBJ2-7|TRBD1|TRBV7-9|.
CASSLRSGQGAYEQYF
TGTGCCAGCAGCTTGCGTAGCGGCCAGGGGGCGTACGAGCAGTACTTC
>TRBJ2-2|.|TRBV28|once
CASSLFRSFYIANTGELFF
TGTGCCAGCAGTTTATTTCGGAGTTTCTATATCGCGAACACCGGGGAGCTGTTTTTT
>TRBJ2-7|.|TRBV19|.
CASSIALFYEQYF
TGTGCCAGTAGTATAGCCCTTTTCTACGAGCAGTACTTC
>TRBJ2-3|.|TRBV19|.
CASSIQGDTQYF
TGTGCCAGTAGTATACAAGGGGATACGCAGTATTTT
>TRBJ1-3|.|TRBV5-4|few
CASSSPLGNTIYF
TGTGCCAGCAGCTCCCCTTTGGGAAACACCATATATTTT
>TRBJ1-2|.|TRBV2|.
CASSGDNVYGYTF
TGTGCCAGCAGCGGAGACAATGTATATGGCTACACCTTC
>TRBJ2-1|.|TRBV6-4|.
CASSEVGSSYNEQFF
TGTGCCAGCAGTGAGGTCGGGAGCTCCTACAATGAGCAGTTCTTC
>TRBJ2-2|.|TRBV19|.
CASSAAQGDTGELFF
TGTGCCAGTAGTGCGGCACAGGGAGACACCGGGGAGCTGTTTTTT
>TRBJ1-1|.|TRBV28|.
CASSLVGGEEVTEAFF
TGTGCCAGCAGTTTAGTGGGGGGCGAAGAGGTCACTGAAGCTTTCTTT
>TRBJ1-5|.|TRBV27|.
CASSPAGTEPQHF
TGTGCCAGCAGCCCCGCGGGGACGGAGCCCCAGCATTTT